Listed here are 8 T cell receptor beta chains from one sample, sequenced in a study of regulatory T cells in long-lasting Graves disease (dated by TCRdb to the early 2020s). Library creation used multiplex PCR. The instrument was an Illumina HiSeq 4000. To build TCR beta libraries, CDR3 regions were amplified by Arm-PCR using iRepertoire HTBI primers. TCRdb redid the processing of the public reads, applying fastp at Q25 and MiXCR, and retained in-frame beta chains. Each CDR3 protein gets just one entry, which takes the most common genes and DNA from the rows behind it. The sample contains about 620,000 distinct CDR3 sequences, about 16% of them found a single time. The ten largest clones take up around a sixth of the sample. The time point label here, explained by the study, means: newly diagnosed GD, antithyroid drugs for less than 3 months. For both TCR sequencing and RNA sequencing, RNA was extracted from PBMCs in TRIzol.

The sample was also reused in another study, on T cells in Graves' hyperthyroidism and ophthalmopathy.

Sequenced here: peripheral blood mononuclear cells (PBMCs), sampled at new diagnosis, from a patient treated with antithyroid drugs. The origin of the receptors is a woman under 40 with Graves disease. Donor details come from another sample of the same person, matched by shared clones.

Details on this clonotype: The CDR3 does not end in the conserved phenylalanine or tryptophan, so this is likely a read error. This rearrangement joins TRBV19 to TRBJ2-7; 9 bases map to TRBD2. Germline CDR1 reads LNHDA; CDR2 reads SQIVND (reference sequence). The CDR3 extends over 15 amino acids. Trimming cost V 10 bases and J 4 bases; bases outside gene matches: 14. CDR3 nucleotide sequence: TGTGCCACCAACCACATTAGCGGGAGAACGTACGAGCAGTACCTC. This encodes CATNHISGRTYEQYL.

The sample holds a few counts of this clonotype. V gene TRBV11-2 combines with J gene TRBJ2-2; the D is unclear. This CDR3 spans 15 amino acids. V lost 0 bases and J 0 bases, leaving 5 bases between the germline ends. CDR1 is SGHAT and CDR2 is FQNNGV in the germline V gene. In DNA form, the CDR3 reads TGTGCCAGCAGCTTAGATCTCGCGAACACCGGGGAGCTGTTTTTT. Translated, it gives CASSLDLANTGELFF.

This clonotype was found many times. The V call is TRBV28, the J call TRBJ2-7, with TRBD1 identical over 9 bases. Looked up from germline, CDR1 is MDHEN and CDR2 is SYDVKM. The trim removed 6 bases at V and 4 bases at J, leaving 10 bases unmatched. CDR3 size: 15 residues. Here the CDR3 reads CASRGQGKTGYEQYF. In DNA form, the CDR3 reads TGTGCCAGCAGGGGACAGGGAAAAACGGGTTACGAGCAGTACTTC.

This clonotype has a count of ten or more. As DNA, the CDR3 is TGTGCCAGCCGGGAGGGGGCGATGGAGACCCAGTACTTC. Translation: CASREGAMETQYF. The chain combines TRBV28 with TRBJ2-5, with D possibly being TRBD2 (8 bases). The CDR3 length is 13 residues. Trimming removed 8 bases from V and 5 bases from J, with 15 bases in between. Per the germline V gene, CDR1 is MDHEN and CDR2 is SYDVKM.

This clonotype was seen only a few times. The chain carries TRBV19 and TRBJ2-7; 8 positions match TRBD2. The trim removed 3 bases at V and 2 bases at J, leaving 12 bases unmatched. Germline V gene sequence: CDR1 LNHDA, CDR2 SQIVND (reference sequence). The CDR3 spans 17 residues. In DNA form, the CDR3 reads TGTGCCAGTAGTATTTTCCCCTCCCCAGCGGGAGCCTACGAGCAGTACTTC. As protein: CASSIFPSPAGAYEQYF.

The rearrangement uses TRBV28 and TRBJ1-6; possibly TRBD1 for D (6 bases). V gave up 8 bases and J gave up 4 bases, with 15 bases separating them. Germline V gene data show CDR1 as MDHEN and CDR2 as SYDVKM. The CDR3 spans 15 residues. The CDR3 DNA is TGTGCCAGCGGCAAGCGGACAGCTTATAATTCACCCCTCCACTTT. Translation gives CASGKRTAYNSPLHF.

For this clonotype: A far larger clone is a single base away, which makes a read error likely. The gene calls are TRBV10-3 and TRBJ2-3, with TRBD2 identical over 14 bases. The J call is uncertain, as TRBJ2-5 better fits the DNA end. Germline loops: CDR1 ENHRY, CDR2 SYGVKD. This CDR3 spans 17 amino acids. CDR3 nucleotide sequence: TGTGCCATCAGTCGACCGGGACTAGCGGGAGTGGAGGAGACCCAGTACTTC. Its protein is CAISRPGLAGVEETQYF.

This clonotype was counted between two and nine times. One end of the junction is discordant with germline, which a read error may explain. V and J are TRBV4-1 and TRBJ1-1; D perhaps matches TRBD1 (6 bases). This CDR3 region has 15 residues. Per germline, CDR1 MGHRA and CDR2 YSYEKL. CDR3: CASSQEMGAGTEAFF. CDR3 bases: TGTGCCAGCAGCCAAGAAATGGGGGCAGGCACTGAAGCTTTCTTT.